This T cell receptor beta chain derives from a study of neoadjuvant anti-PD-1 for oral cavity cancer. The CDR3 covers 14 residues. With 4 bases clipped from V and 5 bases from J, the junction kept 3 bases outside the gene matches. Germline lookup yields CDR1 SEHNR and CDR2 FQNEAQ (reference sequence). The protocol was immunoSEQ multiplex PCR, while the TCRdb copy is restricted to in-frame clones and leaves out a portion. The sample holds about 81,000 clones; approximately 84% are singletons and the top ten take 2.5% to 3.5%. The receptor was derived from a person aged 35 to 85 with oral cavity squamous cell carcinoma. Sequencing used PBMCs, obtained before nivolumab (anti-PD-1) treatment. The genes are TRBV7-9 and TRBJ1-5, with 9 bases aligning to TRBD1. CDR3 loop: CASSSTGGYQPQHF. The CDR3 nucleotides are TGTGCCAGCAGCTCCACAGGGGGCTATCAGCCCCAGCATTTT.